These 30 T cell receptor beta chains share one sample of origin, sequenced in a study of cytomegalovirus exposure and HLA in healthy donors. In the PCR, 60 Vbeta and 13 Jbeta primers were used. TCRdb keeps only in-frame clones here, not all; method: immunoSEQ multiplex PCR. Here the sample spans 120,000 or so clones, roughly 75% being singletons. Sequencing was performed on PBMCs. The source is a woman aged 50 to 65 in good health and CMV-seronegative.

CDR3 amino acids: CASSPGTRFSYEQYF. The CDR3 bases are TGTGCCAGCAGCCCTGGGACTAGGTTCTCCTACGAGCAGTACTTC. The chain couples TRBV11-2 to TRBJ2-7; 8 bases are a match to TRBD2. This CDR3 region has 15 residues. CDR1 is SGHAT and CDR2 is FQNNGV in the germline V gene. Germline trimming cut 5 bases from V and 0 bases from J; bases unmatched to any gene: 6.

The J gene is TRBJ2-1, the V gene TRBV28, with 9 bases fitting TRBD1. Germline V lookup: CDR1 MDHEN, CDR2 SYDVKM. Unmatched junction bases numbered 11, after V lost 6 bases and J lost 5 bases. The CDR3 is made up of 16 amino acids. Here the CDR3 DNA reads TGTGCCAGCAGCAACCCGCCGGGACAGGGTAACAATGAGCAGTTCTTC. Translating gives CASSNPPGQGNNEQFF.

This chain connects TRBV19 to TRBJ2-7; 7 bases map to TRBD1. J gave up 2 bases and V 4 bases, and 2 bases lay outside the gene matches. This CDR3 has 13 residues. Germline CDR1 and CDR2: LNHDA and SQIVND (reference sequence). This CDR3 reads CASSTTGTYEQYF. DNA for the CDR3: TGTGCCAGTAGTACGACAGGGACCTACGAGCAGTACTTC. The variable domain in full, with the rest retrieved from reference TRBV19 and TRBJ2-7, is DGGITQSPKYLFRKEGQNVTLSCEQNLNHDAMYWYRQDPGQGLRLIYYSQIVNDFQKGDIAEGYSVSREKKESFPLTVTSAQKNPTAFYLCASSTTGTYEQYFGPGTRLTVT.

V is TRBV18 and J is TRBJ2-1; the match to TRBD2 covers 13 bases. CDR3 length: 18 amino acids. The germline V gene has CDR1 KGHSH and CDR2 LQKENI. V lost 1 base and J lost 5; bases outside the gene matches: 8. The CDR3 spells CASSPLGLAGVRNNEQFF. Here the CDR3 DNA reads TGTGCCAGCTCACCACTAGGACTAGCGGGAGTCAGAAACAATGAGCAGTTCTTC.

This clone was observed a single time. The chain links TRBV9 to TRBJ2-1; D perhaps matches TRBD1 (6 bases). Germline V CDR1 and CDR2: SGDLS, YYNGEE. With 4 bases removed from V and 12 bases from J, the gap between germline ends came to 14 bases. This CDR3 has 12 amino acids. CDR3 in amino acids: CASSSQVRGQFF. The DNA of the CDR3 is TGTGCCAGCAGCTCCCAGGTCAGGGGGCAGTTCTTC.

This clone showed up just once. The chain links TRBV5-1 to TRBJ1-3, with D hard to call. V lost 0 bases and J lost 2, with 9 bases in between. The CDR3 loop spans 15 amino acids. Germline CDR1 is SGHRS and CDR2 is YFSETQ. This chain's CDR3 is CASSLVSEAGNTIYF. The DNA for the CDR3 is TGCGCCAGCAGCTTGGTATCCGAGGCTGGAAACACCATATATTTT. Based on the CDR3 plus reference TRBV5-1 and TRBJ1-3, the full variable domain is KAGVTQTPRYLIKTRGQQVTLSCSPISGHRSVSWYQQTPGQGLQFLFEYFSETQRNKGNFPGRFSGRQFSNSRSEMNVSTLELGDSALYLCASSLVSEAGNTIYFGEGSWLTVV.

The J gene is TRBJ2-6, the V gene TRBV28, with TRBD2 as a possible D gene (6 bases). CDR3 length equals 13 residues. Germline-derived CDR1 and CDR2 are MDHEN and SYDVKM. V shed 8 bases and J shed 2 bases, with 7 bases lying between them. CDR3 nucleotides: TGTGCCAGCGGGAGGACTGGGGCCAACGTCCTGACTTTC. Its protein is CASGRTGANVLTF.

CDR3 sequence (DNA): TGTGCCAGCAGCCCCGTCCATCTAGCGCAGTATTTT. Its translation is CASSPVHLAQYF. This chain uses TRBV7-9 with TRBJ2-3; D ambiguous. Germline loops: CDR1 SEHNR, CDR2 FQNEAQ (reference sequence). The V end lost 5 bases, the J end lost 10 bases, and 13 bases lay between the germline ends. CDR3 size: 12 residues.

The chain links TRBV5-5 to TRBJ1-5, with 9 positions matching TRBD1. V dropped 4 bases and J dropped 6; count of bases not matched to a gene: 8. The CDR3 runs 15 residues. The germline gives CDR1 SGHKS, CDR2 YYEKEE (reference sequence). CDR3 in amino acids: CASSPAGTGFQPQHF. The CDR3 nucleotides are TGTGCCAGCAGCCCCGCCGGGACAGGGTTTCAGCCCCAGCATTTT.

The chain has TRBV27 and TRBJ2-7; D is unclear. The CDR3 runs to 13 residues. V gave up 5 bases and J gave up 1 base, with 9 bases separating them. Germline V gene sequence: CDR1 MNHEY, CDR2 SMNVEV (reference sequence). This CDR3 reads CASSLVFSYEQYF. DNA of the CDR3: TGTGCCAGCAGTCTCGTCTTTTCCTACGAGCAGTACTTC.

V is TRBV27 and J is TRBJ1-3; D remains unclear. The germline V gene encodes CDR1 MNHEY and CDR2 SMNVEV (reference sequence). With 6 bases removed from V and 1 base from J, the gap between germline ends came to 10 bases. The CDR3 loop spans 14 amino acids. The DNA of the CDR3 is TGTGCCAGCAGCCTCCTCGGGTCTGGAAACACCATATATTTT. This encodes CASSLLGSGNTIYF.

The chain joins TRBV19 to TRBJ2-6, with 7 bases identical to TRBD1. V lost 3 bases and J lost 6; bases outside the gene matches: 14. The CDR3 runs to 18 residues. Germline CDR1 is LNHDA and CDR2 is SQIVND (reference sequence). Here the CDR3 DNA reads TGTGCCAGTAGTATTACTCAGGGGGTTTTGGCTGCGGCCAACGTCCTGACTTTC. As protein: CASSITQGVLAAANVLTF.

The chain joins TRBV7-9 to TRBJ2-7; TRBD1 matches at 9 bases. After removal of 1 base from V and 3 bases from J, the junction contained 10 bases not matched to a gene. There are 17 residues in the CDR3. Germline values: CDR1 SEHNR, CDR2 FQNEAQ (reference sequence). CDR3 bases: TGTGCCAGCAGCTTAGGTCAGGCCGGGACAGGGAACTACGAGCAGTACTTC. It specifies CASSLGQAGTGNYEQYF.

This chain uses TRBV27 with TRBJ2-5, with 7 bases lining up with TRBD1. The V and J ends lost 3 bases and 2 bases, in that order; junction bases with no gene match: 6. The CDR3 consists of 15 residues. Germline CDR1 is MNHEY and CDR2 is SMNVEV (reference sequence). CDR3 sequence reads: CASSFTTGLQETQYF. The CDR3 region has the DNA TGTGCCAGCAGTTTCACGACAGGGCTACAAGAGACCCAGTACTTC.

The chain joins TRBV2 to TRBJ1-1, with D hard to call. Trimming took off 8 bases at V and 1 base at J, with 14 bases between the two ends. The CDR3 is 14 amino acids. CDR1 is SNHLY, CDR2 FYNNEI, per germline. CDR3 loop: CASGVRTQNTEAFF. The CDR3 bases are TGTGCCAGCGGAGTCAGGACTCAGAACACTGAAGCTTTCTTT.

V gene TRBV13 combines with J gene TRBJ2-5; 11 bases are shared with TRBD2. The germline CDR1 and CDR2 sequences are PRHDT and FYEKMQ (reference sequence). The CDR3 is 14 amino acids. The junction had 0 bases not matched to a gene; V was cut back by 3 bases and J by 3 bases. CDR3 region: CASSLTSGEETQYF. The CDR3 DNA reads as TGTGCCAGCAGCTTGACTAGCGGGGAAGAGACCCAGTACTTC.

This sequence joins TRBV28 and TRBJ2-7; 11 bases match TRBD2. CDR3 length: 16 residues. Trimming at V came to 7 bases and at J to 3 bases, leaving 11 bases not matched to a gene. Germline V gene lookup returns CDR1 MDHEN and CDR2 SYDVKM. In nucleotides, the CDR3 is TGTGCCAGCACCCACCGCAGACTAGCGGGAAGCTACGAGCAGTACTTC. Protein sequence: CASTHRRLAGSYEQYF.

This clone was seen only a few times. The chain carries TRBV5-1 and TRBJ2-2; D gene ambiguous. Trimming pared 1 base from V and 1 base from J, leaving 11 bases between. CDR3 size: 16 residues. The germline V gene has CDR1 SGHRS and CDR2 YFSETQ. The CDR3 loop is CASSLNLAGNTGELFF. Written as DNA, the CDR3 is TGCGCCAGCAGCTTGAATCTTGCCGGGAACACCGGGGAGCTGTTTTTT. Full variable domain (rest looked up from reference TRBV5-1 and TRBJ2-2): KAGVTQTPRYLIKTRGQQVTLSCSPISGHRSVSWYQQTPGQGLQFLFEYFSETQRNKGNFPGRFSGRQFSNSRSEMNVSTLELGDSALYLCASSLNLAGNTGELFFGEGSRLTVL.

This clone was picked up one time. The chain combines TRBV27 with TRBJ2-1, with a weak D call TRBD1 (5 bases). The CDR3 is 16 amino acids. CDR1 is MNHEY and CDR2 is SMNVEV in the germline V gene (reference sequence). V was pared by 1 base and J by 3 bases, with 13 bases between. In DNA, the CDR3 is TGTGCCAGCAGTTTATATGGGGCGAGCCTCTACAATGAGCAGTTCTTC. This translates into CASSLYGASLYNEQFF.

This clone turned up a few times. The chain recombines TRBV11-2 with TRBJ1-1; D is ambiguous. The germline V gene has CDR1 SGHAT and CDR2 FQNNGV. V was cut by 0 bases and J by 7 bases, with 12 bases left in between. This CDR3 contains 14 residues. The CDR3 DNA follows: TGTGCCAGCAGCTTAGATGCTGTTGCGGATGAAGCTTTCTTT. Encoded protein: CASSLDAVADEAFF.

In the case of this clone: The sample carries other DNA sequences with the same CDR3. V and J are TRBV27 and TRBJ1-1; D is ambiguous. From germline, CDR1 is MNHEY and CDR2 SMNVEV (reference sequence). V lost 6 bases, J lost 8 bases, and 16 bases lay in between. The CDR3 is 13 residues long. CDR3 in DNA: TGTGCCAGCAGCTTCGCGTGGACGGGGGAAGCTTTCTTT. It is translated as CASSFAWTGEAFF.

This clone was detected only once. The rearrangement joins TRBV9 to TRBJ2-7; 9 bases agree with TRBD2. This CDR3 is built from 15 residues. V lost 6 bases, J lost 3 bases, and 10 bases stayed unmatched. The germline V gene has CDR1 SGDLS and CDR2 YYNGEE. CDR3 coding DNA: TGTGCCAGCAATCCGGCGGGGGGGGCAGGCTACGAGCAGTACTTC. Residues: CASNPAGGAGYEQYF.

The chain combines TRBV7-9 with TRBJ2-7; D not certain. V gave up 4 bases and J gave up 2 bases, with 15 bases separating them. Germline V lookup: CDR1 SEHNR, CDR2 FQNEAQ (reference sequence). The CDR3 has 15 residues. The CDR3, as DNA: TGTGCCAGCAGCTCCCTGACAAATCGGCCCTACGAGCAGTACTTC. This gives the protein CASSSLTNRPYEQYF.

A note on this clone: At one of its ends the junction is not consistent with the germline gene, which may arise from a read error. The chain employs TRBV7-9 and TRBJ2-4; 9 positions agree with TRBD1. The CDR3 loop spans 15 amino acids. Per germline, CDR1 SEHNR and CDR2 FQNEAQ (reference sequence). CDR3 region: CSSSPQGAAKNIQYF. The DNA for the CDR3 is TGTTCCAGCAGCCCACAGGGGGCAGCCAAAAACATTCAGTACTTC.

This CDR3 is CASRGLVNEQFF. The CDR3 DNA reads as TGTGCCAGCAGGGGACTAGTCAATGAGCAGTTCTTC. The V call is TRBV16, the J call TRBJ2-1; 8 bases are a match to TRBD2. The CDR3 has 12 residues. In germline, CDR1 is KGHSY, CDR2 FQNENV. With 6 bases clipped from V and 6 bases from J, the junction kept 1 base outside the gene matches.

The chain uses TRBV28 and TRBJ1-6, with D uncertain. V lost 3 bases to trimming and J lost 10 bases, with 13 bases between them. CDR3 size: 14 residues. Germline V lookup: CDR1 MDHEN, CDR2 SYDVKM. CDR3 region: CASSFSPGNSPLHF. For the CDR3, the DNA is TGTGCCAGCAGTTTCAGTCCGGGTAACTCACCCCTCCACTTT.

The chain has TRBV2 and TRBJ2-5, with 8 positions matching TRBD2. CDR1 and CDR2 from the germline V gene are SNHLY and FYNNEI. The CDR3 is 15 residues long. J gave up 5 bases and V 3 bases, and 8 bases lay outside the gene matches. The CDR3: CASSDVGGGRETQYF. CDR3 DNA sequence: TGTGCCAGCAGTGATGTAGGTGGCGGGAGGGAGACCCAGTACTTC. Full variable domain (missing parts from reference TRBV2 and TRBJ2-5): EPEVTQTPSHQVTQMGQEVILRCVPISNHLYFYWYRQILGQKVEFLVSFYNNEISEKSEIFDDQFSVERPDGSNFTLKIRSTKLEDSAMYFCASSDVGGGRETQYFGPGTRLLVL.

The gene calls are TRBV7-3 and TRBJ2-1, with a possible D match to TRBD2 (6 bases). Germline CDR1 is SGHTA and CDR2 is FQGTGA. Trimming pared 3 bases from V and 7 bases from J, leaving 16 bases between. This CDR3 region has 15 residues. The CDR3 reads CASSFKLASRNEQFF. CDR3 sequence (DNA): TGTGCCAGCAGCTTCAAGCTAGCGTCTCGGAATGAGCAGTTCTTC. The full variable domain, rest sourced from reference TRBV7-3 and TRBJ2-1, is GAGVSQTPSNKVTEKGKYVELRCDPISGHTALYWYRQSLGQGPEFLIYFQGTGAADDSGLPNDRFFAVRPEGSVSTLKIQRTERGDSAVYLCASSFKLASRNEQFFGPGTRLTVL.

V and J are TRBV7-8 and TRBJ1-5; D is unclear. Trimming shortened V by 2 bases and J by 5 bases, and 16 bases separated the two germline ends. The germline CDR1 and CDR2 sequences are SGHVS and FQNEAQ. The CDR3 spans 16 residues. For the CDR3, the DNA is TGTGCCAGCAGCTTATCGGCCTACGGGGTTTATCAGCCCCAGCATTTT. Translating it yields CASSLSAYGVYQPQHF.

V gene TRBV7-2 combines with J gene TRBJ1-2; weak D call: TRBD1 (5 bases). Germline CDR1 and CDR2: SGHTA and FQGNSA. Trimming shortened V by 3 bases and J by 4 bases, and 12 bases separated the two germline ends. This CDR3 is 14 amino acids long. CDR3 residues: CASSFDSTVYGYTF. CDR3 in DNA: TGTGCCAGCAGCTTCGACAGTACAGTCTATGGCTACACCTTC.